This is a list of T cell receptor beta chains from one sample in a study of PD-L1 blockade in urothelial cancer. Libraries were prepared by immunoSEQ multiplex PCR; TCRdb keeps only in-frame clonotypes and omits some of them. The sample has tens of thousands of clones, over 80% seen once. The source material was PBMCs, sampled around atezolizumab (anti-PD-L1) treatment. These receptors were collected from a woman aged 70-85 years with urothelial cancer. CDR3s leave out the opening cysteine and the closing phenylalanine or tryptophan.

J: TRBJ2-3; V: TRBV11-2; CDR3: ASSKAVSGRAGTDTQY
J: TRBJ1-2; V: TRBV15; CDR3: ATSRDLRLNYGYT
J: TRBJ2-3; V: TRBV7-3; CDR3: ASSSRAGGPGDTQY
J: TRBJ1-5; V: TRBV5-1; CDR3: ASSLGTGTGRQPQH
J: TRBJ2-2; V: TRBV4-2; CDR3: ASSQDPGTGELF
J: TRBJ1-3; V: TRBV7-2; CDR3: ASSPVFGGTIPDTIY
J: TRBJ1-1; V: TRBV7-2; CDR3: ASSLTGGHVPYTEAF
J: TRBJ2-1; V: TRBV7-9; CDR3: ASSQASGSLDEQF
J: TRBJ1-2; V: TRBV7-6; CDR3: ASSPGLTNYGYT
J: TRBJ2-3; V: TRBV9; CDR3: ASSVGVRTDTQY
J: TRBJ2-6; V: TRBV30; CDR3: AWSVAADGANVLT
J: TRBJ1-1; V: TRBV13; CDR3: ASRSRGTEAF
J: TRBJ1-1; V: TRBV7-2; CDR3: ASSLAMGGNTEAF
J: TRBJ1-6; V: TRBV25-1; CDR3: ASSRGADNSPLH
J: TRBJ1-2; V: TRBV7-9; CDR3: ASSLDLTDANYGYT
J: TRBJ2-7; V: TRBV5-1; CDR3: ASSLAPGLALYEQY
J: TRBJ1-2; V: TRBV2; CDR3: ASSEGRDIGYT
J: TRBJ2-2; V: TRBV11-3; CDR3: ASSLGLGTPTGELF
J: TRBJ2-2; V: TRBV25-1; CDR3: ASLRQRTGPAGELF
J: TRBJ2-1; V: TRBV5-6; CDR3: ASATGGHYNEQF
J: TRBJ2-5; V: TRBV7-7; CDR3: ASSLGVASLKVQETQY
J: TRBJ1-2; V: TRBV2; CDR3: ASRFGQFGYT
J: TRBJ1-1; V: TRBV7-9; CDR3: ASSLVRQGMNTEAF
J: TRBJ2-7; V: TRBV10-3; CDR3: AISEPPLAGGPSYEQY
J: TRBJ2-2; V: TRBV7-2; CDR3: ASSLAPRATGGELF
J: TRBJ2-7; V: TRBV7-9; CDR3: ASSVAGGYEQY
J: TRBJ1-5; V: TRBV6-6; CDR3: ASSEQPSGVQH
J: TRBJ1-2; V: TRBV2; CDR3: ASSYRVVTGYT
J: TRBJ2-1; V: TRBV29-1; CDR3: SVGGRSYNEQF
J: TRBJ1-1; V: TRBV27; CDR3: ASSFQLNTEAF
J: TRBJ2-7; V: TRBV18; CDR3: ASSPRQAVSYEQY
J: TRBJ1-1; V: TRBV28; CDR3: ASRDSVGGTEAF
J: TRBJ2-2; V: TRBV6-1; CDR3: ASSGNRGFLWTGELF
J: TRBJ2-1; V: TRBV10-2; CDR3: ASSEPGQGNEQF
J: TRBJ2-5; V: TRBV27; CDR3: ASSFRAFGETQY
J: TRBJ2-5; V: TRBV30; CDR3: AWSGTLEETQY
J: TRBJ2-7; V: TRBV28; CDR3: ASTTGQGVTYEQY
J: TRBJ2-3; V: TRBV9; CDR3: ASSALAGKTSTDTQY
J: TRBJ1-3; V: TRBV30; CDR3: AWRMGSSGNTIY
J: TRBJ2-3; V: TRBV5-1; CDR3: ASSRLAGGTDTQY
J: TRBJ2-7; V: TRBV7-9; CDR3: ASSLLAGAYEQY
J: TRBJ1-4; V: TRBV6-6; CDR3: ASSSIGGATNEKLF
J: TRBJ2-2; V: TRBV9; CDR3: ASSMREYTGELF
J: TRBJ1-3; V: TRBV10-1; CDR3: ASSESGGTGNTIY
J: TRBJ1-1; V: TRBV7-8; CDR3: ASSLLGRTATEAF
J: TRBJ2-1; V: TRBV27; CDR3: ASSFGLAGGNEQF
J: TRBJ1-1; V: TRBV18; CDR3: ASSPPSQNTEAF
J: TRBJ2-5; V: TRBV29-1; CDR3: SVDPGTGGETQY
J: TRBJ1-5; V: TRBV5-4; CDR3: ASSFLPADRDTQPQH
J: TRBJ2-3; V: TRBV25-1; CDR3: ASSEYAAGGITDTQY
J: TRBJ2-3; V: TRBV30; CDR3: AWSVAGGLPDTQY
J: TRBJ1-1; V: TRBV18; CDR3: ASSFTQASLYTEAF
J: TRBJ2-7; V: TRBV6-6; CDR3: ASMQQGQGNYEQY
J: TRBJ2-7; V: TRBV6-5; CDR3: ASSTRDRGTYEQY
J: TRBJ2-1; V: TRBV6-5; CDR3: ASSIQGARHNEQF